This entry lists 16 T cell receptor beta chains sequenced from one sample in a study of CD8+CD57+ T cells in acquired aplastic anemia. Patients sequenced had flow cytometry evidence of CD8+CD57+ cell expansion. Both TCR beta VDJ combination and CDR3 sequence profiling were carried out. Genomic DNA was the template for this profiling. TCRdb itself ran the reads through MiXCR, one entry per CDR3 protein. The sample has under 200,000 distinct CDR3 sequences; around half are singletons. Sequences were obtained from sorted CD4+, CD8+, or CD8+CD57+ T cells (not recorded which) from PBMCs. The receptors come from a human donor with aplastic anemia.

This clonotype was seen many times. The chain links TRBV14 to TRBJ2-2; perhaps TRBD2 as D (6 bases). V lost 3 bases to trimming and J lost 6 bases, with 11 bases between them. This CDR3 spans 14 amino acids. Germline V gene data show CDR1 as SGHDN and CDR2 as FVKESK. The CDR3 here is CASSQAWRAGELFF. CDR3 nucleotide sequence: TGTGCCAGCAGCCAGGCTTGGAGGGCCGGGGAGCTGTTTTTT.

The V call is TRBV6-1, the J call TRBJ2-7; TRBD1 agrees at 7 bases. J was trimmed by 5 bases and V by 3 bases; bases with no gene match: 10. From germline, CDR1 is MNHNS and CDR2 SASEGT. The CDR3 loop spans 15 amino acids. The CDR3 DNA reads as TGTGCCAGCAGTGAGAGACAGGGCTCGGAAGACGAGCAGTACTTC. Translation gives CASSERQGSEDEQYF.

This clonotype was observed many times. The chain carries TRBV5-1 and TRBJ1-3, with no clear D. CDR3 length equals 15 residues. Trimming removed 0 bases at V and 0 bases at J, with 7 bases between. The germline CDR1 and CDR2 sequences are SGHRS and YFSETQ. The CDR3 region has the DNA TGCGCCAGCAGCTTGGGGGCGAACTCTGGAAACACCATATATTTT. Translation: CASSLGANSGNTIYF.

This chain uses TRBV20-1 with TRBJ2-3; TRBD2 matches 8 bases. The CDR3 is 15 amino acids. V shed 3 bases, J shed 0 bases, and the junction held 5 bases outside the gene matches. Germline CDR1 is DFQATT and CDR2 is SNEGSKA (reference sequence). The CDR3 loop is CSASARLASTDTQYF. CDR3 DNA: TGCAGTGCTAGCGCAAGACTAGCGAGCACAGATACGCAGTATTTT.

This chain uses TRBV9 with TRBJ2-4; possible D gene TRBD2, 6 bases. Germline CDR1 reads SGDLS; CDR2 reads YYNGEE. This CDR3 is built from 13 residues. Between the trimmed V and J ends, which lost 0 bases and 7 bases, there was a span of 8 bases. The chain's CDR3 is CASSVGGGNIQYF. CDR3 in DNA: TGTGCCAGCAGCGTAGGAGGAGGGAACATTCAGTACTTC.

This chain joins TRBV29-1 and TRBJ2-2, with D tentatively TRBD2 (6 bases). Trimming took off 3 bases at V and 6 bases at J, with 8 bases between the two ends. This CDR3 contains 12 residues. CDR1 SQVTM and CDR2 ANQGSEA come from the germline V gene. The DNA for the CDR3 is TGCAGCGTTGATGGGGGGTCCGGGGAGCTGTTTTTT. Amino acid sequence: CSVDGGSGELFF.

This chain connects TRBV29-1 to TRBJ2-5; no clear D gene. This CDR3 contains 13 residues. The germline V gene has CDR1 SQVTM and CDR2 ANQGSEA. V was trimmed by 0 bases and J by 2 bases, leaving 7 bases between them. In DNA form, the CDR3 reads TGCAGCGTTGAAGATCGAGAACAAGAGACCCAGTACTTC. It encodes CSVEDREQETQYF.

The table lists this clonotype with many counts. This chain joins TRBV4-2 and TRBJ2-1, with no clear D. This CDR3 has 15 amino acids. The germline V and J ends were trimmed by 1 base and 5 bases, with 12 bases remaining between them. The germline CDR1 and CDR2 sequences are LGHNA and YNFKEQ. CDR3 sequence: CASSQGNGRDNEQFF. DNA for the CDR3: TGTGCCAGCAGCCAAGGTAATGGAAGAGACAATGAGCAGTTCTTC.

This chain links TRBV2 with TRBJ1-1, with 12 positions matching TRBD1. V lost 3 bases, J lost 4 bases, and 9 bases stayed unmatched. The CDR3 has 17 residues. CDR1 and CDR2 (germline): SNHLY, FYNNEI. The CDR3 protein is CASSDRDRGRRGTEAFF. CDR3 nucleotide sequence: TGTGCCAGCAGTGATAGGGACAGGGGGCGAAGGGGCACTGAAGCTTTCTTT.

This clonotype was observed a handful of times. This chain joins TRBV19 and TRBJ2-3, with D uncertain. In germline, CDR1 is LNHDA, CDR2 SQIVND (reference sequence). The CDR3 extends over 14 amino acids. Deletions cut 8 bases from V and 2 bases from J, with 14 bases between. The CDR3 sequence is CASDIGRNTDTQYF. In DNA form, the CDR3 reads TGTGCCAGTGACATCGGCCGGAACACAGATACGCAGTATTTT.

This clonotype was counted many times. This sequence joins TRBV6-4 and TRBJ2-1, with 9 bases lining up with TRBD2. Germline CDR1 and CDR2: MRHNA and SNTAGT. The length of the CDR3 is 14 residues. J was trimmed by 6 bases and V by 0 bases; bases with no gene match: 0. CDR3 sequence (DNA): TGTGCCAGCAGTGACTCTAGCGGGGGCAATGAGCAGTTCTTC. Translating it yields CASSDSSGGNEQFF.

With respect to this clonotype: A much larger clonotype is one base distant, so this may be a read error. Here the CDR3 reads CASSVWASGGAGEQYF. The CDR3 bases are TGTGCCAGCAGTGTTTGGGCTAGCGGGGGAGCGGGCGAGCAGTACTTC. The rearrangement joins TRBV6-1 to TRBJ2-7, with 10 bases aligning to TRBD2. Germline assignment: CDR1 MNHNS and CDR2 SASEGT. With V trimmed by 4 bases and J by 6 bases, 12 bases remained unmatched. This CDR3 is built from 16 residues.

With regard to this clonotype: The junction departs from germline at one end; a sequencing error may be responsible. CDR3 in amino acids: CASSYFSSDNEQFF. The CDR3, as DNA: TGTGCCAGCAGCTACTTTTCTTCGGACAATGAGCAGTTCTTC. The genes are TRBV6-2 or TRBV6-3 and TRBJ2-1; D gene unclear. This CDR3 is 14 amino acids long. Germline loops: CDR1 MNHEY, CDR2 SVGEGT.

The gene calls are TRBV15 and TRBJ1-2; D is unresolved. V shed 0 bases and J shed 3 bases, with 14 bases lying between them. The CDR3 totals 16 residues. Per the germline V gene, CDR1 is LNHNV and CDR2 is YYDKDF (reference sequence). Here the CDR3 DNA reads TGTGCCACCAGCAGAGAGTCCGGCAGCAGTTACTATGGCTACACCTTC. It encodes CATSRESGSSYYGYTF.

The V call is TRBV24-1, the J call TRBJ2-7; 12 positions match TRBD1. J lost 2 bases, V lost 4 bases, and 2 bases had no gene match. CDR1 is KGHDR, CDR2 SFDVKD, per germline. The CDR3 runs 15 residues. The CDR3 reads CATSDRDRGPYEQYF. In nucleotides, the CDR3 is TGTGCCACCAGTGACAGGGACAGGGGGCCCTACGAGCAGTACTTC.

This clonotype was observed many times. The chain combines TRBV20-1 with TRBJ2-7; D gene uncertain. CDR1 is DFQATT, CDR2 SNEGSKA, per germline (reference sequence). CDR3 size: 14 residues. V lost 5 bases to trimming and J lost 4 bases, with 18 bases between them. CDR3 bases: TGCAGTGCTGCCCCTAGTATCGAGATGTACGAGCAGTACTTC. It encodes CSAAPSIEMYEQYF.